One sample yielded the 22 T cell receptor beta chains listed below, sequenced in a study of CD8 T cells in ankylosing spondylitis. Study-level points and caveats: Apparently characteristic of ankylosing spondylitis blood was a TCR beta motif (about eight highly homologous variants).

No antigen has been identified for these receptors. TCRdb reprocessed the 5' RACE reads with MiXCR, giving one entry per CDR3 protein. The repertoire holds about 540,000 distinct CDR3 sequences, roughly 12% seen once, with nearly 7% in the top ten. Input material: blood, either unsorted or a sorted T cell fraction (not recorded which). The origin of the receptors is a male donor with ankylosing spondylitis.

This clonotype occurred a few times. J is TRBJ2-7 and V is TRBV5-5; D not certain. The CDR3 totals 15 residues. Germline CDR1 and CDR2: SGHKS and YYEKEE (reference sequence). V lost 4 bases to trimming and J lost 0 bases, with 14 bases between them. The CDR3 sequence is CASSPTGRSSYEQYF. For the CDR3, the DNA is TGTGCCAGCAGCCCGACTGGGCGTAGCTCCTACGAGCAGTACTTC.

The V gene is TRBV5-1, the J gene TRBJ2-4; D ambiguous. CDR1 is SGHRS, CDR2 YFSETQ, per germline. V dropped 7 bases and J dropped 10 bases, with 6 bases sitting between them. CDR3 length: 9 amino acids. CDR3 loop: CASPLIQYF. The CDR3 nucleotides read TGCGCCAGCCCTTTGATTCAGTACTTC.

Many counts were recorded for this clonotype. This sequence joins TRBV2 and TRBJ2-5; no definite D call. Germline values: CDR1 SNHLY, CDR2 FYNNEI. The CDR3 totals 10 residues. Trimming took off 9 bases at V and 5 bases at J, with 7 bases between the two ends. In DNA, the CDR3 is TGTGCCAGTCGTTGGGAGACCCAGTACTTC. This sequence encodes CASRWETQYF.

The CDR3 sequence is CASSMFGGSEETQYF. As DNA, the CDR3 is TGTGCCAGTAGTATGTTCGGCGGGAGCGAGGAGACCCAGTACTTC. The chain couples TRBV19 to TRBJ2-5; 7 bases agree with TRBD2. The ends lost 3 bases at V and 5 bases at J; junction bases unmatched: 9. The germline CDR1 and CDR2 sequences are LNHDA and SQIVND (reference sequence). This CDR3 is built from 15 residues.

In this sample, this clonotype turned up a few times. The CDR3 bases are TGTGCCAGCAGCTTAATGGGGAAGAACACTGAAGCTTTCTTT. It specifies CASSLMGKNTEAFF. This rearrangement joins TRBV7-9 to TRBJ1-1; the D is unclear. The CDR3 loop spans 14 amino acids. Germline assignment: CDR1 SEHNR and CDR2 FQNEAQ (reference sequence). Trimming took off 2 bases at V and 1 base at J, with 8 bases between the two ends. Full variable domain (outside the CDR3, taken from reference TRBV7-9 and TRBJ1-1): DTGVSQNPRHKITKRGQNVTFRCDPISEHNRLYWYRQTLGQGPEFLTYFQNEAQLEKSRLLSDRFSAERPKGSFSTLEIQRTEQGDSAMYLCASSLMGKNTEAFFGQGTRLTVV.

This clonotype was observed a few times. This chain links TRBV6-6 with TRBJ1-1, with no clear D. CDR3 length: 11 amino acids. Trimming pared 6 bases from V and 3 bases from J, leaving 5 bases between. CDR1 and CDR2 from the germline V gene are MNHNY and SVGAGI (reference sequence). The CDR3 sequence is CASRKYTEAFF. The DNA for the CDR3 is TGTGCCAGCAGGAAGTACACTGAAGCTTTCTTT.

V usage is TRBV27 and J usage is TRBJ1-2, with a weak D call TRBD1 (5 bases). Germline CDR1 MNHEY, CDR2 SMNVEV (reference sequence). V gave up 6 bases and J gave up 8 bases, with 19 bases separating them. The length of the CDR3 is 14 residues. DNA for the CDR3: TGTGCCAGCAGAACCTCCGGGGGTGTGGGCGGCTACACCTTC. As protein: CASRTSGGVGGYTF.

This clonotype was counted only a few times. This rearrangement joins TRBV5-1 to TRBJ2-1, with D tentatively TRBD1 (6 bases). Trimming took 0 bases from V and 1 from J, leaving 14 bases between them. There are 17 residues in the CDR3. Germline CDR1 reads SGHRS; CDR2 reads YFSETQ. CDR3: CASSLAVGTLSYNEQFF. CDR3 in DNA: TGCGCCAGCAGCTTGGCCGTTGGGACACTGTCCTACAATGAGCAGTTCTTC.

This clonotype was detected a few times. The genes are TRBV29-1 and TRBJ2-1; 9 bases fit TRBD1. The CDR3 spans 12 residues. Germline values: CDR1 SQVTM, CDR2 ANQGSEA. Losses at the gene ends were 8 bases for V and 6 bases for J; bases not matched to a gene: 5. The CDR3 DNA reads as TGCAGCACATCGGACAGGGGCAATGAGCAGTTCTTC. It translates to CSTSDRGNEQFF.

V usage is TRBV7-8 and J usage is TRBJ2-4; TRBD1 agrees at 12 bases. This CDR3 is built from 17 residues. V trimming: 0 bases; J trimming: 2 bases; junction bases outside the gene matches: 2. Germline CDR1 and CDR2: SGHVS and FQNEAQ. CDR3 residues: CASSLAGTGGPKNIQYF. As DNA, the CDR3 is TGTGCCAGCAGCTTAGCTGGGACAGGGGGCCCCAAAAACATTCAGTACTTC.

This chain links TRBV5-4 with TRBJ2-1, with 8 bases that match TRBD1. With V trimmed by 4 bases and J by 5 bases, 8 bases remained unmatched. CDR3 length: 15 residues. Germline values: CDR1 SGHNT, CDR2 YYREEE (reference sequence). The chain's CDR3 is CASSVRQGTNNEQFF. The CDR3 nucleotides read TGTGCCAGCAGCGTCCGACAGGGGACCAACAATGAGCAGTTCTTC.

This chain joins TRBV5-1 and TRBJ1-4; D unclear. This CDR3 comprises 13 residues. Germline V CDR1 and CDR2: SGHRS, YFSETQ. The V gene lost 2 bases and the J gene lost 7 bases, with 9 bases spanning the gap. CDR3 region: CASSFPDLEKLFF. CDR3 bases: TGCGCCAGCAGCTTCCCTGACCTTGAAAAACTGTTTTTT. The full variable domain, with the rest looked up from reference TRBV5-1 and TRBJ1-4, is KAGVTQTPRYLIKTRGQQVTLSCSPISGHRSVSWYQQTPGQGLQFLFEYFSETQRNKGNFPGRFSGRQFSNSRSEMNVSTLELGDSALYLCASSFPDLEKLFFGSGTQLSVL.

This clonotype occurred many times. The rearrangement joins TRBV10-3 to TRBJ2-3; either TRBD1 or TRBD2 may fit D (6 bases each). Germline loops: CDR1 ENHRY, CDR2 SYGVKD. The V gene lost 4 bases and the J gene lost 2 bases, with 10 bases spanning the gap. The CDR3 loop spans 14 amino acids. The CDR3 nucleotides are TGTGCCATCAGTGGGGGGGCCGACACAGATACGCAGTATTTT. It yields the protein CAISGGADTDTQYF.

Only a few counts were recorded for this clonotype. The chain employs TRBV27 and TRBJ2-7, with TRBD2 matching 9 bases. Germline values: CDR1 MNHEY, CDR2 SMNVEV (reference sequence). The CDR3 sequence is 14 residues long. The ends lost 6 bases at V and 6 bases at J; junction bases unmatched: 9. In DNA form, the CDR3 reads TGTGCCAGCAGCGGGTTGAGTAGCGGGAGCGAGCAGTACTTC. It codes for CASSGLSSGSEQYF.

This clonotype was found a few times. The chain joins TRBV6-1 to TRBJ2-5; D gene ambiguous. V lost 2 bases and J 5 bases, leaving 9 bases between the germline ends. This CDR3 comprises 13 residues. Germline-derived CDR1 and CDR2 are MNHNS and SASEGT. The CDR3 here is CASSEPPAETQYF. The CDR3 nucleotides are TGTGCCAGCAGTGAACCCCCGGCGGAGACCCAGTACTTC.

V gene TRBV6-2 or TRBV6-3 combines with J gene TRBJ2-6; D not certain. This CDR3 contains 14 residues. V lost 7 bases to trimming and J lost 0 bases, with 7 bases between them. Germline values: CDR1 MNHEY, CDR2 SVGEGT. CDR3 coding DNA: TGTGCCAGCACTAGTGTCTCTGGGGCCAACGTCCTGACTTTC. Residues: CASTSVSGANVLTF.

The genes are TRBV7-2 and TRBJ1-4, with 8 bases aligning to TRBD1. V lost 2 bases and J lost 7; bases outside the gene matches: 12. Germline V gives CDR1 SGHTA, CDR2 FQGNSA. This CDR3 has 17 amino acids. CDR3 DNA sequence: TGTGCCAGCAGCTTACTCGCGGACAGGGCGGGTAGTGAAAAACTGTTTTTT. Translating gives CASSLLADRAGSEKLFF.

This clonotype was seen only a few times. V usage is TRBV6-5 and J usage is TRBJ2-7; 10 bases match TRBD2. The length of the CDR3 is 15 residues. Per the germline V gene, CDR1 is MNHEY and CDR2 is SVGAGI. V gave up 4 bases and J gave up 3 bases; unmatched junction bases: 6. The CDR3 region has the DNA TGTGCCAGCAGTTTCACTAGCGGGACGAGCTACGAGCAGTACTTC. It specifies CASSFTSGTSYEQYF.

This clonotype was recorded a few times. The chain employs TRBV20-1 and TRBJ1-5; D is uncertain. This CDR3 has 13 residues. With 8 bases removed from V and 0 bases from J, the gap between germline ends came to 11 bases. CDR1 and CDR2 (germline): DFQATT, SNEGSKA (reference sequence). The CDR3 reads CSTNRDSNQPQHF. DNA of the CDR3: TGCAGTACCAACAGAGATAGCAATCAGCCCCAGCATTTT.

This clonotype has a handful of counts. This sequence joins TRBV7-6 and TRBJ2-1; 11 bases are shared with TRBD2. V lost 1 base, J lost 7 bases, and 6 bases stayed unmatched. CDR3 length equals 16 residues. From germline, CDR1 is SGHVS and CDR2 FNYEAQ. The CDR3 reads CASSLEFASGRNEQFF. The DNA of the CDR3 is TGTGCCAGCAGCTTAGAGTTTGCTAGCGGGAGGAATGAGCAGTTCTTC.

J is TRBJ2-2 and V is TRBV6-2 or TRBV6-3; the D gene is possibly TRBD2 (6 bases). The CDR3 loop spans 17 amino acids. Germline CDR1 and CDR2: MNHEY and SVGEGT. V was clipped by 5 bases and J by 5 bases, with 21 bases between them. This chain's CDR3 is CASSNPFAGLGTGELFF. The CDR3 region has the DNA TGTGCCAGCAGTAACCCGTTTGCGGGACTGGGTACCGGGGAGCTGTTTTTT.

There are a few counts of this clonotype. This chain uses TRBV20-1 with TRBJ2-3; D is ambiguous. Per the germline V gene, CDR1 is DFQATT and CDR2 is SNEGSKA (reference sequence). The CDR3 has 13 amino acids. Between the trimmed V and J ends, which lost 0 bases and 0 bases, there was a span of 4 bases. This CDR3 is CSAREGSTDTQYF. CDR3 coding DNA: TGCAGTGCTAGAGAGGGCAGCACAGATACGCAGTATTTT.